This T cell receptor beta chain was profiled in a study of regulatory T cells in long-lasting Graves disease. This clonotype was counted at least ten times. As for time point: persistent/refractory GD, antithyroid drugs over 5 years with positive TRAb. There was RNA extracted from PBMCs, and the TCR library was made from it. Those enrolled as patients came out of an endocrinology department in Xi'an, China. Through Arm-PCR of CDR3 regions and iRepertoire HTBI primers, TCR beta libraries were built. One entry per CDR3 protein results from TCRdb running MiXCR on the multiplex PCR reads. The sample holds approximately 400,000 distinct CDR3 sequences, 23% seen once. CDR1 is SGHRS and CDR2 is YFSETQ in the germline V gene. J gave up 2 bases and V 0 bases, and 5 bases lay outside the gene matches. The CDR3 is made up of 15 amino acids.

The starting material was peripheral blood mononuclear cells (PBMCs), obtained when the disease was refractory, from a patient treated with antithyroid drugs. This clonotype was obtained from a female donor with Graves disease. The chain has TRBV5-1 and TRBJ2-7, with TRBD2 matching 7 bases. CDR3 in DNA: TGCGCCAGCAGCTTGGTGGCGGGGGAAACCTACGAGCAGTACTTC. Translated: CASSLVAGETYEQYF.